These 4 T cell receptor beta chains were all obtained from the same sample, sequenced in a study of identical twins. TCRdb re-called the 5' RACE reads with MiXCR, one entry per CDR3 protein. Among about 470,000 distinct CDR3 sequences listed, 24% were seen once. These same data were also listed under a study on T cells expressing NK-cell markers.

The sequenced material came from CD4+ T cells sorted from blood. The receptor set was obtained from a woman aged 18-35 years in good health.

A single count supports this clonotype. CDR3 sequence reads: CASSKGRANTGELFF. The CDR3 bases are TGTGCCAGCAGCAAGGGCCGGGCGAACACCGGGGAGCTGTTTTTT. This chain joins TRBV3-1 and TRBJ2-2; D not certain. Trimming removed 5 bases at V and 0 bases at J, with 10 bases between. Looked up from germline, CDR1 is LGHDT and CDR2 is YNNKEL (reference sequence). CDR3 length equals 15 residues.

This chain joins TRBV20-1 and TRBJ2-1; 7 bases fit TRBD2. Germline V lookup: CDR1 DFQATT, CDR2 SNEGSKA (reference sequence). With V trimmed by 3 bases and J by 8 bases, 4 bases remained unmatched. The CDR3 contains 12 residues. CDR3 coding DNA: TGCAGTGCTAGCGGGGGGAGGGATGAGCAGTTCTTC. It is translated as CSASGGRDEQFF.

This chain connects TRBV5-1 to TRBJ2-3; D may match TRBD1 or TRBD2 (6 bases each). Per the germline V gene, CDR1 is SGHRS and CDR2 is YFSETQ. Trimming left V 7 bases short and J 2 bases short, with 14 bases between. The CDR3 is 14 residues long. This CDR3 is CASVEGGLTDTQYF. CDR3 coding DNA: TGCGCCAGCGTAGAGGGGGGTCTCACAGATACGCAGTATTTT.

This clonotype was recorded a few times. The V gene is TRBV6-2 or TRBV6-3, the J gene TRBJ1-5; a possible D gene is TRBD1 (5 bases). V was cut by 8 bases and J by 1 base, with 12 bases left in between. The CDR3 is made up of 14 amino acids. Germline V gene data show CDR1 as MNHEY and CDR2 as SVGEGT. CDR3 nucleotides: TGTGCCAGCGAGCCAGGGAAGAGCAATCAGCCCCAGCATTTT. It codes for CASEPGKSNQPQHF.